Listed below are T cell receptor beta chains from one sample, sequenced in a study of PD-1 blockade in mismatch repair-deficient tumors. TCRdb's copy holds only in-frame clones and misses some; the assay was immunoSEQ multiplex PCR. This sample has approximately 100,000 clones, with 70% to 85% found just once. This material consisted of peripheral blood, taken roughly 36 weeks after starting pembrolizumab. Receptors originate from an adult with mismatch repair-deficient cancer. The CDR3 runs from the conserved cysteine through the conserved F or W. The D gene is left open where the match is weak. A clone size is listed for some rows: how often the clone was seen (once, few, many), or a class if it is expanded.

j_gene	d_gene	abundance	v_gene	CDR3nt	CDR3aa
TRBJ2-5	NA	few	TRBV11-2	TGTGCCAGCAGCGTCAGGACGGGCTACCAAGAGACCCAGTACTTC	CASSVRTGYQETQYF
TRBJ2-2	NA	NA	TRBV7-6	TGTGCCAGCAGCCGGTCCGGGGAGCTGTTTTTT	CASSRSGELFF
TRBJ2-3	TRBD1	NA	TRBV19	TGTGCCAGTAGTACTTCAGGGGGCAGCGGCACAGATACGCAGTATTTT	CASSTSGGSGTDTQYF
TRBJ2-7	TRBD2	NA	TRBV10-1	TGCGCCAGCAGTGAGTGGATTGGACTAGCGAGGGCCTCCTACGAGCAGTACTTC	CASSEWIGLARASYEQYF
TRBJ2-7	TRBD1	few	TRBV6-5	TGTGCCAGCAGTCTTGGACAGGGATACGAGCAGTACTTC	CASSLGQGYEQYF
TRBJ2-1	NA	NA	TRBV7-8	TGTGCCAGCAGCTTAGCGCTTGTTACAGGGGGACCTAGCGGGACCTCCTACAATGAGCAGTTCTTC	CASSLALVTGGPSGTSYNEQFF
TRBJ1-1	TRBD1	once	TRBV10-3	TGTGCCATCAGTGAGTCGCAGGGGGCTATGAACACTGAAGCTTTCTTT	CAISESQGAMNTEAFF
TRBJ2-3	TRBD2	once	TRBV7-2	TGTGCCAGCAGCTTAGGCGGGAGTTTAAATACGCAGTATTTT	CASSLGGSLNTQYF
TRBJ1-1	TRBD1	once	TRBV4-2	TGTGCCAGCAGCCAAGATGGGGGGACAGGGCACACTGAAGCTTTCTTT	CASSQDGGTGHTEAFF
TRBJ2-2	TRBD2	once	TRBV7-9	TGTGCCAGCAGCTTATGGACTAGCGGGAGTGGCGCCGGGGAGCTGTTTTTT	CASSLWTSGSGAGELFF
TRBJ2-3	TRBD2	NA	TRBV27	TGTGCCAGCAGTTTTTCACCCCTAGCGGGAGGGATGACAGATACGCAGTATTTT	CASSFSPLAGGMTDTQYF
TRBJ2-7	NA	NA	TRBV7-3	TGTGCCAGCAGCCTATCATCCGGGACGTTCGAGCAGTACTTC	CASSLSSGTFEQYF
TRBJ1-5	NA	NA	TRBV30	TGTGCCTGGAGTAAACAAGCTGATCAGCCCCAGCATTTT	CAWSKQADQPQHF
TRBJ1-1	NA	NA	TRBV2	TGTGCCCTCACGAGGGTTGGCACTGAAGCTTTCTTT	CALTRVGTEAFF
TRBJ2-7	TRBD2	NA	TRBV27	TGTGCCAGCAGCCCTAGCGGGACTTTCTACGAGCAGTACTTC	CASSPSGTFYEQYF
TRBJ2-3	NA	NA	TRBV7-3	TGTGCCAGCCAGCTCGCCGCTAGCACAGATACGCAGTATTTT	CASQLAASTDTQYF
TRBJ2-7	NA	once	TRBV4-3	TGCGCCAGCAGCCAAGGGAGACAGGCCCTTTACTACGAGCAGTACTTC	CASSQGRQALYYEQYF
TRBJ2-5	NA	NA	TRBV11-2	TGTGCCAGCAGCCTTCAGTTATCTGCGGGACAAGAGACCCAGTACTTC	CASSLQLSAGQETQYF
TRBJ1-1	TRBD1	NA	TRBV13	TGTGCCAGCAGCCGGGACAGGGGGCTGAACACTGAAGCTTTCTTT	CASSRDRGLNTEAFF
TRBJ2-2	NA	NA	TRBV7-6	TGTGCCAGCAGCCTACTCGGGGGGACACCGGGGAACACCGGGGAGCTGTTTTTT	CASSLLGGTPGNTGELFF